A single sample is the source of the 11 T cell receptor beta chains below, sequenced in a study of CD8+CD57+ T cells in acquired aplastic anemia. Profiling that covered TCR beta VDJ and CDR3 relied on genomic DNA as its template. TCRdb reanalysed the reads using MiXCR and keeps one entry per CDR3 protein. The sample contains 250,000 to 300,000 distinct CDR3 sequences, 45% to 65% of which appear only once. All sequencing subjects had displayed CD8+CD57+ cell expansion on flow cytometry. Specimen: sorted CD4+, CD8+, or CD8+CD57+ T cells (not recorded which) from PBMCs. The origin of the receptors is a human donor with aplastic anemia.

This chain uses TRBV7-9 with TRBJ2-7; D gene uncertain. V was pared by 1 base and J by 5 bases, with 6 bases between. Germline assignment: CDR1 SEHNR and CDR2 FQNEAQ (reference sequence). The CDR3 covers 12 residues. The CDR3 spells CASSLEVNEQYF. In DNA form, the CDR3 reads TGTGCCAGCAGCTTAGAGGTCAACGAGCAGTACTTC.

Notes on this clonotype: A read error is likely, as this CDR3 ends without the conserved phenylalanine or tryptophan. The chain recombines TRBV7-9 with TRBJ2-1; 8 bases match TRBD1. CDR1 and CDR2 (germline): SEHNR, FQNEAQ (reference sequence). The ends lost 3 bases at V and 9 bases at J; junction bases unmatched: 16. The CDR3 has 17 amino acids. The CDR3 region has the DNA TGTGCCAGCAGCTTGGGTCTCGACAGGGGCGACGGGGGTGAGCAGTTCCTC. This translates into CASSLGLDRGDGGEQFL.

This clonotype was recorded at least ten times. The chain recombines TRBV6-1 with TRBJ1-3; possibly TRBD1 for D (6 bases). This CDR3 has 15 amino acids. Trimming removed 3 bases at V and 2 bases at J, with 11 bases between. CDR1 MNHNS and CDR2 SASEGT come from the germline V gene. CDR3 in DNA: TGTGCCAGCAGTGAGGTTGGACAGACTGGAAACACCATATATTTT. Translation: CASSEVGQTGNTIYF.

On this clonotype: A much larger clone differs by one base, so this may be a read error. The chain carries TRBV10-3 and TRBJ1-5, with D unresolved. The CDR3 has 15 residues. The germline V and J ends were trimmed by 5 bases and 3 bases, with 14 bases remaining between them. Germline V lookup: CDR1 ENHRY, CDR2 SYGVKD. The CDR3 bases are TGTGCCATCAGTTTATTTGGGCCCCTCAATCAGCCCCAGCATTTT. It codes for CAISLFGPLNQPQHF.

This clonotype has a count of ten or more. The chain joins TRBV12-3 or TRBV12-4 to TRBJ1-1; the D is unclear. This CDR3 is 12 amino acids long. The V gene lost 3 bases and the J gene lost 11 bases, with 13 bases spanning the gap. In DNA, the CDR3 is TGTGCCAGCAGTTTGAGGCCGTCTTTGGCTTTCTTT. It is translated as CASSLRPSLAFF.

The chain recombines TRBV10-1 with TRBJ2-3; 8 bases map to TRBD2. With 10 bases clipped from V and 4 bases from J, the junction kept 7 bases outside the gene matches. This CDR3 has 13 amino acids. Germline CDR1 is WNHNN and CDR2 is SYGVQD (reference sequence). The CDR3 nucleotides are TGCGCCAACACTAGCGGTTCGTCAGATACGCAGTATTTT. Translation: CANTSGSSDTQYF.

This chain connects TRBV7-9 to TRBJ1-1; 10 bases line up with TRBD1. CDR1 SEHNR and CDR2 FQNEAQ come from the germline V gene (reference sequence). V was pared by 5 bases and J by 1 base, with 19 bases of the junction left unmatched. This CDR3 has 20 residues. The CDR3 loop reads CASSPRPPGQGPSENTEAFF. The CDR3 DNA sequence: TGTGCCAGCAGCCCCAGACCTCCGGGACAGGGGCCGAGTGAGAACACTGAAGCTTTCTTT.

The chain carries TRBV10-3 and TRBJ1-1, with D unclear. The germline V gene encodes CDR1 ENHRY and CDR2 SYGVKD. The CDR3 contains 11 residues. V lost 4 bases, J lost 14 bases, and 14 bases lay in between. CDR3 sequence (DNA): TGTGCCATCAGTGGTAGTGGGATACTGTTCTTT. This gives the protein CAISGSGILFF.

This clonotype was observed once. The V gene is TRBV2, the J gene TRBJ2-7, with no clear D. V lost 9 bases and J lost 0, with 9 bases in between. Germline V CDR1 and CDR2: SNHLY, FYNNEI. The CDR3 is 12 residues long. CDR3: CASFDGSYEQYF. CDR3 DNA sequence: TGTGCCAGTTTTGACGGCTCCTACGAGCAGTACTTC.

The table lists this clonotype with many counts. The chain couples TRBV19 to TRBJ2-7; D may be TRBD1 (5 bases). Germline V gene lookup returns CDR1 LNHDA and CDR2 SQIVND (reference sequence). This CDR3 region has 14 residues. Trimming stripped 5 bases from V and 5 bases from J, with 16 bases between. CDR3 in amino acids: CASSSQGRGDEQYF. CDR3 sequence (DNA): TGTGCCAGTAGTTCTCAGGGTAGAGGTGACGAGCAGTACTTC.

This clonotype appeared many times. In DNA form, the CDR3 reads TGTGCCAGCAGTTTTAGCAGGGGCGAGACTGAAGCTTTCTTT. This translates into CASSFSRGETEAFF. The J gene is TRBJ1-1, the V gene TRBV12-3 or TRBV12-4; possible D gene TRBD1, 6 bases. This CDR3 has 14 residues. V gave up 3 bases and J gave up 5 bases, with 13 bases separating them.